This T cell receptor (beta chain) was recorded in a study of blood T cell repertoires in COVID-19. Study-level information: The United States, Italy and Spain supplied acute and convalescent COVID-19 samples. Nucleic acid was either cDNA or gDNA, and it came from T cells, B-cell-depleted T cells, or PBMCs.

Trimming removed 0 bases from V and 5 bases from J, with 13 bases in between. Germline CDR1 and CDR2: MNHNY and SVGAGI (reference sequence). The CDR3 is 15 residues long. TCRdb's copy holds only in-frame clones and misses some; the assay was immunoSEQ multiplex PCR. The repertoire holds fewer than 200,000 clones, with about four fifths as singletons. This clone appeared a few times. Sequencing used peripheral blood. V gene TRBV6-6 combines with J gene TRBJ1-2, with no clear D. This receptor was identified in a man aged 40-49 years who had recovered from COVID-19. CDR3 DNA: TGTGCCAGCAGTTACTCGAGGTCCCCCAGTTATGGCTACACCTTC. It codes for CASSYSRSPSYGYTF.